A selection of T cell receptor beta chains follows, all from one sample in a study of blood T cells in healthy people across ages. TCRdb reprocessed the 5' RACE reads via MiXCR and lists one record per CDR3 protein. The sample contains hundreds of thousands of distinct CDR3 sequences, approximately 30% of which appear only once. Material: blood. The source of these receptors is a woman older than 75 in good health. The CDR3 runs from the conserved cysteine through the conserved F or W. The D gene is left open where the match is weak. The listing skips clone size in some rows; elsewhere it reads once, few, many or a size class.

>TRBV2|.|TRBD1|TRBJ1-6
TGTGCCAGCAACCAACGACAGGGCTCACCCCTCCACTTT
CASNQRQGSPLHF
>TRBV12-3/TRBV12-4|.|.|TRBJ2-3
TGTGCCAGCAGTTTAGAGGGCGGGGTACGCGCAGATACGCAGTATTTT
CASSLEGGVRADTQYF
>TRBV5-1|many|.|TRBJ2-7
TGCGCCAGCAGCTTGGCCTTCCCCTACGAGCAGTACTTC
CASSLAFPYEQYF
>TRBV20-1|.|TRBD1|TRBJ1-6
TGCAGTGCTAGTCGGGACAGGGCGAGCTCCTATAATTCACCCCTCCACTTT
CSASRDRASSYNSPLHF
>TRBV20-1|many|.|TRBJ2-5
TGCAGTGCTCGCGGGGGAGGGGGTCCGGAGACCCAGTACTTC
CSARGGGGPETQYF
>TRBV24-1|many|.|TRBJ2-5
TGTGCCACCAGTGTCCCTAGCGCAGGGTTGATCGAGACCCAGTACTTC
CATSVPSAGLIETQYF
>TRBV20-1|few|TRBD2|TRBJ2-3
TGCAGTGCTAGCCTCCGAGCGGGGGGGCTCGGAGATACGCAGTATTTT
CSASLRAGGLGDTQYF
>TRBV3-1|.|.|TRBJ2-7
TGTGCCAGCAGCCTAAATACAGGGACGGTAAACTTC
CASSLNTGTVNF
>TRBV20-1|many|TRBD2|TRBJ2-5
TGCAGTGCTAGAGGCCCATCCAGAACTAGCGGGGGGGCGGTGGAGACCCAGTACTTC
CSARGPSRTSGGAVETQYF
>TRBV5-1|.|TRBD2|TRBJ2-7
TGCGCCAGCAGCTTGGAGTCTAGCGGGAGACTTTACGAGCAGTACTTC
CASSLESSGRLYEQYF
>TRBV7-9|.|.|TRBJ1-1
TGTGCCAGCGGAACGACAGAGTTCAACACTGAAGCTTTCTTT
CASGTTEFNTEAFF
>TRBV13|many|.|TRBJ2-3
TGTGCCAGCAGCTGCTGGGGGGACCAATTGAGGGATACGCAGTATTTT
CASSCWGDQLRDTQYF
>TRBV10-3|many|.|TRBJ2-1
TGTGCCACCGTCCGGAATGGAGGGGGGTCCTACAATGAGCAGTTCTTC
CATVRNGGGSYNEQFF
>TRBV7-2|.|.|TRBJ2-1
TGTGCCAGCAGCTTAAGGGCGAGGGGGGGGGGCTCCTACAATGAGCAGTTCTTC
CASSLRARGGGSYNEQFF
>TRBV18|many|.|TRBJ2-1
TGTGCCAGCTCGTCGGGGCAGGGACCCTACAATGAGCAGTTCTTC
CASSSGQGPYNEQFF
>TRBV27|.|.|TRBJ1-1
TGTGCCAGCTGGAACAGGGAAAGGGACACTGAAGCTTTCTTT
CASWNRERDTEAFF
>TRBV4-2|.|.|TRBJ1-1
TGTGCCAGCAGCTCGCCTGGTGGGGCGTGGACTGAAGCTTTCTTT
CASSSPGGAWTEAFF
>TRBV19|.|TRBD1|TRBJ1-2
TGTGCCAGTAGGATCCTACGGACAGGGAACCCTAACGAAGGCTACACCTTC
CASRILRTGNPNEGYTF
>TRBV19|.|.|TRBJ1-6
TGTGCCAGTAGTACCGCAGATTCACCCCTCCACTTT
CASSTADSPLHF
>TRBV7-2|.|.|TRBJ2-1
TGTGCCAGCAGCTTAGGGGGACCCGTTTATGAGCAGTTCTTC
CASSLGGPVYEQFF
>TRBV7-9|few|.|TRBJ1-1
TGTGCCAGCAGCTTAACCCCGAGAGAAGCTTTCTTT
CASSLTPREAFF
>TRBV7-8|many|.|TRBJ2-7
TGTGCCAGCAGCTTAGCGAGCAGAAACTACGAGCAGTACTTC
CASSLASRNYEQYF
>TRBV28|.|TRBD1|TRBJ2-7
TGTGCCAGCAGTACCACGGGACAGGGCTCCTACGAGCAGTACTTC
CASSTTGQGSYEQYF
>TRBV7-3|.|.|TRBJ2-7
TGTGCCAGCAGCTTAACAGGGGGTACCTACAATGAGCAGTACTTC
CASSLTGGTYNEQYF
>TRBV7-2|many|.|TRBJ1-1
TGTGCCAGCAGCTTAAGGGCAGGGAGGACTGAAGCTTTCTTT
CASSLRAGRTEAFF
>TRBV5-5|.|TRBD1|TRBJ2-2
TGTGCCAGCAGCCCGAGACAGGGGGCGACCGGGGAGCTGTTTTTT
CASSPRQGATGELFF
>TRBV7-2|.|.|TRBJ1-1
TGTGCCAGCAGCTTAACGGCACCCATTGAAGCTTTCTTT
CASSLTAPIEAFF
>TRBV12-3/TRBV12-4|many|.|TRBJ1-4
TGTGCCAGCAGTCGCCTCGGGGGGAGTAATGAAAAACTGTTTTTT
CASSRLGGSNEKLFF
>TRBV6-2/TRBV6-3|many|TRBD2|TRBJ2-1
TGTGCCAGCAGCTCTAGCGGGATACAGCAGTTCTTC
CASSSSGIQQFF
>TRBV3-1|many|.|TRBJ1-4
TGTGCCAGCAGCCAGGGGACTAATGAAAAACTGTTTTTT
CASSQGTNEKLFF
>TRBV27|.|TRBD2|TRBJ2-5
TGTGCCAGCAGTTTATCTGGGACTAGTAGAGAGCAGTACTTC
CASSLSGTSREQYF
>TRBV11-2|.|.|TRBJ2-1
TGTGCCAGCAGCTCCTGGTTGTCCTACAATGAGCAGTTCTTC
CASSSWLSYNEQFF
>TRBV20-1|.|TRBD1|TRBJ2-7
TGCAGTGCCAGGGGGCTCGACTACGAGCAGTACTTC
CSARGLDYEQYF
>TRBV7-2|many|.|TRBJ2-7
TGTGCCAGCAGCCCGGCGGGACTGCATTCCTACGAGCAGTACTTC
CASSPAGLHSYEQYF
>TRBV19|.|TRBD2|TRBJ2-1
TGTGCCAGTAGTATGGGACTAGCAACAGATGAGCAGTTCTTC
CASSMGLATDEQFF
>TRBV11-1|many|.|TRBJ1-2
TGTGCCAGCAGCCCCCCAGGAGGCAGTGGCTACACCTTC
CASSPPGGSGYTF
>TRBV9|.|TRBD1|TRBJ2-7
TGTGCCAGCAGCGCGGGACAGGACTACGAGCAGTACTTC
CASSAGQDYEQYF
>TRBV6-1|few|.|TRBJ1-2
TGTGCCAGCAGTATCCGGGGTGGGGGCTACACCTTC
CASSIRGGGYTF
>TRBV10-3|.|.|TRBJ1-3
TGTGCCATCAGTGATCTCTTACTTACCTCTGGAAACACCATATATTTT
CAISDLLLTSGNTIYF
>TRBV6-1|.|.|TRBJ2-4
TGTGCCAGCAGTGAGACCCTAGGTGGAAACATTCAGTACTTC
CASSETLGGNIQYF
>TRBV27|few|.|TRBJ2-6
TGTGCCAGCACCCTCTCCGGGAATGGGTGGTCTGGGGCCAACGTCCTGACTTTC
CASTLSGNGWSGANVLTF
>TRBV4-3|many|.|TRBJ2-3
TGCGCCAGCAGCCAAGATGCCGGGGGCGGCACAGATACGCAGTATTTT
CASSQDAGGGTDTQYF
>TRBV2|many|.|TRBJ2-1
TGTGCCAGCAAATGGCGGAATGAGCAGTTCTTC
CASKWRNEQFF
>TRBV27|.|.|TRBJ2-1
TGTGCCAGCAGTTTATTGGGCGATGGCGAGCAGTTCTTC
CASSLLGDGEQFF
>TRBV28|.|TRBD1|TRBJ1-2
TGCGCCAGCATCGATGGGACAGGCCCCTATGGCTACACCTTC
CASIDGTGPYGYTF
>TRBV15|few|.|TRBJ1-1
TGTGCCACCAGCAGAGATGAAGTGGTTACGGCTGAAGCTTTCTTT
CATSRDEVVTAEAFF
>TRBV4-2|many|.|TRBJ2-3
TGTGCCAGCAGCCAAGGTCGGAGGGCTTTAGATACGCAGTATTTT
CASSQGRRALDTQYF
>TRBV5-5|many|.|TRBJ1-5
TGTGCCAGCAGCTTGGGACAGAACAATCAGCCCCAGCATTTT
CASSLGQNNQPQHF
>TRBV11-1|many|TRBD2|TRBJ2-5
TGTGCCAGCAGCTCCCAAGGACTAGCGGGCCAAGAGACCCAGTACTTC
CASSSQGLAGQETQYF
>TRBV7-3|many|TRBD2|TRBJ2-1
TGTGCCAGCAGCTTAAACGGGGGGGCCTTTAATGAGCAGTTCTTC
CASSLNGGAFNEQFF
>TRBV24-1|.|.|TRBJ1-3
TGTGCCACCAGTGTTTGGTTGAAGCATCGATACCGAAACACCAGATATTTT
CATSVWLKHRYRNTRYF
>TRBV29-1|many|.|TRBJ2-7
TGCAGCGTTGCGGGGCAGGGCAGGGAGCAGTACTTC
CSVAGQGREQYF
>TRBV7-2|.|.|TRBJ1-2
TGCGCCAGCAGCCAGGACGGAGGGCTTGGTGGCTACACCTTC
CASSQDGGLGGYTF
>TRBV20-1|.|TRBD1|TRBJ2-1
TGCAGTGCTAACAGGGGTACCTCTAACAATGAGCAGTTCTTC
CSANRGTSNNEQFF